The 17 T cell receptor beta chains presented below share a single source sample, sequenced in a study of cytomegalovirus exposure and HLA in healthy donors. PCR employed 60 Vbeta and 13 Jbeta primers. This table comes from immunoSEQ multiplex PCR, and its TCRdb copy is limited to in-frame clones, with some not included. The data contain around 40,000 clones, around 68% of them seen just once; the ten biggest clones take up roughly 4%. Sequenced input: PBMCs. The receptors derive from a man aged 35-49 years in good health and CMV-seronegative.

This chain uses TRBV27 with TRBJ2-1; D is ambiguous. In germline, CDR1 is MNHEY, CDR2 SMNVEV (reference sequence). This CDR3 has 14 residues. V lost 6 bases, J lost 0 bases, and 9 bases lay in between. Written as DNA, the CDR3 is TGTGCCAGCAGCCTACAGAGCTCCTACAATGAGCAGTTCTTC. The encoded protein is CASSLQSSYNEQFF.

The table lists this clone with a few counts. The chain recombines TRBV7-9 with TRBJ1-2, with D perhaps matching TRBD1 (6 bases). There are 15 residues in the CDR3. Trimming removed 2 bases at V and 3 bases at J, with 13 bases between. Germline V gene data show CDR1 as SEHNR and CDR2 as FQNEAQ (reference sequence). CDR3 in amino acids: CASSLKSGQYYGYTF. The DNA for the CDR3 is TGTGCCAGCAGCTTAAAATCCGGACAGTACTATGGCTACACCTTC. The complete variable domain, with remaining parts taken from reference TRBV7-9 and TRBJ1-2, reads DTGVSQNPRHKITKRGQNVTFRCDPISEHNRLYWYRQTLGQGPEFLTYFQNEAQLEKSRLLSDRFSAERPKGSFSTLEIQRTEQGDSAMYLCASSLKSGQYYGYTFGSGTRLTVV.

This rearrangement joins TRBV30 to TRBJ2-5, with TRBD2 matching 9 bases. The V and J ends lost 1 base and 4 bases, in that order; junction bases with no gene match: 4. Germline V gives CDR1 GTSNPN, CDR2 SVGIG (reference sequence). The CDR3 contains 14 residues. The CDR3 protein is CAWSEGGGGETQYF. CDR3 nucleotides: TGTGCCTGGAGTGAGGGCGGGGGGGGAGAGACCCAGTACTTC.

CDR3 amino acids: CASSVRLSEQYF. DNA of the CDR3: TGTGCCAGCAGCGTCAGGTTGTCCGAGCAGTACTTC. The rearrangement uses TRBV7-8 and TRBJ2-7; no clear D. Germline CDR1 and CDR2: SGHVS and FQNEAQ. The V gene lost 5 bases and the J gene lost 6 bases, with 11 bases spanning the gap. CDR3 length: 12 amino acids.

The chain recombines TRBV18 with TRBJ2-3, with TRBD1 matching over 8 bases. The CDR3 totals 14 residues. CDR1 and CDR2 (germline): KGHSH, LQKENI. Losses at the gene ends were 5 bases for V and 2 bases for J; bases not matched to a gene: 3. The CDR3 is CASSVQGDTDTQYF. The DNA for the CDR3 is TGTGCCAGCTCAGTACAGGGGGACACAGATACGCAGTATTTT.

Here the CDR3 reads CASSLGDRHNQPQHF. Written as DNA, the CDR3 is TGCGCCAGCAGCTTGGGGGACAGGCACAATCAGCCCCAGCATTTT. This sequence joins TRBV5-1 and TRBJ1-5; 8 positions match TRBD1. V shed 0 bases and J 3 bases; nucleotides not matched to a gene: 2. The CDR3 is 15 residues long. Germline CDR1 reads SGHRS; CDR2 reads YFSETQ.

This chain connects TRBV2 to TRBJ1-2; no firm D call. The CDR3 contains 11 residues. The germline gives CDR1 SNHLY, CDR2 FYNNEI. V lost 4 bases, J lost 8 bases, and 8 bases lay in between. The CDR3 DNA follows: TGTGCCAGCAGTGGCGGAATCGGCTACACCTTC. Protein sequence: CASSGGIGYTF.

The chain uses TRBV6-5 and TRBJ1-1; a possible D gene is TRBD1 (6 bases). The V and J ends lost 4 bases and 0 bases respectively, with 12 bases between them. Germline V lookup: CDR1 MNHEY, CDR2 SVGAGI. This CDR3 spans 15 amino acids. The CDR3 sequence: CASSSGGLVNTEAFF. The DNA for the CDR3 is TGTGCCAGCAGTTCCGGGGGGCTAGTGAACACTGAAGCTTTCTTT.

The rearrangement uses TRBV6-9 and TRBJ2-7; maybe TRBD1 (5 bases). The CDR3 has 17 amino acids. CDR1 and CDR2 from the germline V gene are MNHGY and SVAAGI. Trimming stripped 7 bases from V and 3 bases from J, with 25 bases between. DNA of the CDR3: TGTGCCAGCAACTCTTCGACAGCCCGGCGGTTAATCTACGAGCAGTACTTC. This encodes CASNSSTARRLIYEQYF.

This clone occurred a few times. The chain carries TRBV5-1 and TRBJ1-2; TRBD1 is a possible D gene (5 bases). V was shortened by 4 bases and J by 4 bases, with 17 bases between the two germline ends. CDR3 length: 15 amino acids. CDR1 SGHRS and CDR2 YFSETQ come from the germline V gene. The CDR3, as DNA: TGCGCCAGCAGCCCGGAGGGGCCCGCCTTCTATGGCTACACCTTC. It is translated as CASSPEGPAFYGYTF.

The V gene is TRBV4-2, the J gene TRBJ1-2; the match to TRBD1 covers 9 bases. V was pared by 3 bases and J by 2 bases, with 4 bases of the junction left unmatched. This CDR3 is built from 15 residues. CDR1 LGHNA and CDR2 YNFKEQ come from the germline V gene. The CDR3 region has the DNA TGTGCCAGCAGCCATGGGGACAGGGAGAACTATGGCTACACCTTC. Residues: CASSHGDRENYGYTF.

The chain is built from TRBV4-1 and TRBJ1-1; 7 bases agree with TRBD1. V lost 2 bases, J lost 1 base, and 16 bases stayed unmatched. CDR3 length: 19 residues. Germline V CDR1 and CDR2: MGHRA, YSYEKL. The CDR3 DNA sequence: TGCGCCAGCAGCCAACTTAGACAGGGAAGATTCCTCGGGAACACTGAAGCTTTCTTT. It specifies CASSQLRQGRFLGNTEAFF.

This clone came up once. The gene calls are TRBV14 and TRBJ2-5, with 7 bases fitting TRBD1. CDR3 length: 13 residues. The germline CDR1 and CDR2 sequences are SGHDN and FVKESK. Trimming cost V 5 bases and J 5 bases; bases outside gene matches: 5. CDR3 protein: CASSSGQVETQYF. The CDR3 nucleotides are TGTGCCAGCAGCTCCGGACAGGTGGAGACCCAGTACTTC.

This clone has a handful of counts. The V call is TRBV11-2, the J call TRBJ1-1; 10 bases fit TRBD1. Germline CDR1 reads SGHAT; CDR2 reads FQNNGV. V was clipped by 1 base and J by 10 bases; unmatched bases: 3. This CDR3 is 13 amino acids long. The CDR3 DNA is TGTGCCAGCAGCTTAGGGTGGGACAGGGGAGCTTTCTTT. Translating it yields CASSLGWDRGAFF.

A remark on this clone: The junction and the germline gene differ at one end; a read error may be behind it. V gene TRBV15 combines with J gene TRBJ2-1; D is unresolved. The CDR3 has 15 residues. Germline V gene data show CDR1 as LNHNV and CDR2 as YYDKDF (reference sequence). CDR3 sequence (DNA): TGTGCCACCGGCAGAGATCTAGGAAACCTCAATGAGCAGTTCTTC. Residues: CATGRDLGNLNEQFF. Based on the CDR3 plus reference TRBV15 and TRBJ2-1, the full variable domain is DAMVIQNPRYQVTQFGKPVTLSCSQTLNHNVMYWYQQKSSQAPKLLFHYYDKDFNNEADTPDNFQSRRPNTSFCFLDIRSPGLGDTAMYLCATGRDLGNLNEQFFGPGTRLTVL.

This chain joins TRBV4-3 and TRBJ1-2; 8 positions match TRBD1. This CDR3 has 18 amino acids. V lost 2 bases, J lost 5 bases, and 16 bases stayed unmatched. From germline, CDR1 is LGHNA and CDR2 YSLEER. The CDR3 loop is CASSQHTGTGSMVYGYTF. The CDR3 coding sequence is TGCGCCAGCAGCCAACATACCGGGACAGGTTCGATGGTTTATGGCTACACCTTC.

This sequence joins TRBV29-1 and TRBJ1-2; TRBD1 matches at 7 bases. Germline CDR1 reads SQVTM; CDR2 reads ANQGSEA. This CDR3 contains 12 residues. V shed 6 bases, J shed 6 bases, and the junction held 7 bases outside the gene matches. The CDR3 DNA reads as TGCAGCGTAAAGACAGGGCGGGATGGCTACACCTTC. This codes for CSVKTGRDGYTF.